Ten or more counts support the clone carrying this T cell receptor beta chain. Its antigen remains unknown. The data stem from a study of T cells after posttransplantation cyclophosphamide. Broader study findings: TRB clonality was highly associated with recipient CMV seropositivity and reactivation. Later blood repertoires were often dominated by clones from the donor CD8+ memory compartment. Skin or GI-infiltrating T cells shared few TRB sequences with blood.

Method: immunoSEQ multiplex PCR; TCRdb's copy keeps in-frame clones and lacks some. The specimen has about 37,000 clones, none found just once. This sequence was found in a man under 40 in good health and a related stem cell transplant donor. Sequencing used PBMCs.

The CDR3 is CASSPPYEQYF. The CDR3 DNA sequence: TGTGCCAGCAGTCCCCCGTACGAGCAGTACTTC. V is TRBV12-3 or TRBV12-4 and J is TRBJ2-7, with D unresolved. Trimming took off 5 bases at V and 4 bases at J, with 6 bases between the two ends. The CDR3 loop spans 11 amino acids.